This TCR beta chain comes out of a study of T cell responses to AZD1222 COVID-19 vaccine. General study points: Spike-specific TCR breadth and depth were elevated following two AZD1222 doses. Recipients of AZD1222 seropositive at baseline numbered only five or six. Among the donors, most were white British and more were female, and clonal diversity was possibly underestimated.

CDR1 LNHDA and CDR2 SQIVND come from the germline V gene (reference sequence). The CDR3 is made up of 14 amino acids. The J segment lost 8 bases and the V segment lost 1 base, leaving 2 bases of the junction unmatched. Investigators merged groups given second doses at roughly 4 or roughly 12 weeks. This table comes from immunoSEQ multiplex PCR, and its TCRdb copy is limited to in-frame clones, with some not included. The sample holds around 120,000 clones; 70% to 90% are singletons and the top ten take 2% to 2.5%. With respect to this clone: Its antigen remains unidentified.

Here the sequenced sample was peripheral blood, taken 28 days after the second AZD1222 dose. The V and J genes are TRBV19 and TRBJ2-1; 10 nucleotides match TRBD1. The clonotype comes from an adult who received the AZD1222 COVID-19 vaccine. CDR3 residues: CASSIGDRGDEQFF. CDR3 sequence (DNA): TGTGCCAGTAGTATAGGGGACAGGGGCGATGAGCAGTTCTTC.